A selection of T cell receptor beta chains follows, all from one sample in a study of T cells in Graves' hyperthyroidism and ophthalmopathy. Via MiXCR, TCRdb re-called the multiplex PCR reads, giving one row per CDR3 protein. This table has about 540,000 distinct CDR3 sequences, just over 45% appearing once. The sample was peripheral blood or thyroid tissue (not recorded which). Receptors originate from a woman between 18 and 30 years old with Graves' hyperthyroidism. The CDR3 runs from the conserved cysteine through the conserved F or W. A D gene is named only where the DNA matches it firmly. Only part of the rows carry a size: once, few, many, or a class if the clone is expanded.

>.|TRBV9|TRBD2|TRBJ2-5
TGTGCCAGCAGCGCCCCACTAGCGGGAGGGCTAAGGGAGACCCAGTACTTC
CASSAPLAGGLRETQYF
>.|TRBV7-2|.|TRBJ1-4
TGTGCCAGCAGTCGGACGTCTCAGGGAGGAGGGAGAACTAATGAAAAACTGTTTTTT
CASSRTSQGGGRTNEKLFF
>.|TRBV5-1|.|TRBJ2-7
TGCGCCAGCAGCTTGGCCGTGGACCTCCGATCGGGGGAGCAGTACTTC
CASSLAVDLRSGEQYF
>few|TRBV12-3/TRBV12-4|.|TRBJ1-2
TGTGCCAGCTCCCCGGACACTAACTATGGCTACACCTTC
CASSPDTNYGYTF
>.|TRBV20-1|.|TRBJ2-7
TGCAGTGCCTTAACCGGGACAAACTCCTACGAGCAGTACTTC
CSALTGTNSYEQYF
>many|TRBV10-3|.|TRBJ2-7
TGTGCCATCAGTGAGTGGGGGTACGAGCAGTACTTC
CAISEWGYEQYF
>many|TRBV7-3|.|TRBJ1-2
TGTGCCAGCAGCTCTGGGACAAGTCCGGCTGTTACCTTC
CASSSGTSPAVTF
>few|TRBV10-3|TRBD1|TRBJ2-7
TGTGCCATCAAAGGGACAGGGGTAAGGGAGCAGTACTTC
CAIKGTGVREQYF
>.|TRBV24-1|.|TRBJ2-7
TGTGCCACCAGTGACCTACAGGACTTC
CATSDLQDF
>.|TRBV25-1|.|TRBJ1-1
TGTGCCAGGCTCATGAACACTGAAGCTTTCTTT
CARLMNTEAFF
>.|TRBV12-3/TRBV12-4|.|TRBJ1-5
TGTGCCAGCACAAACATACAGGGAAATCAGCCCCAGCATTTT
CASTNIQGNQPQHF
>.|TRBV2|.|TRBJ1-6
TGTGCCAGCAGCCCGGGGGATGGCGGCGGCCATCGCTCACCCCTCCACTTT
CASSPGDGGGHRSPLHF
>.|TRBV10-3|.|TRBJ1-2
TGTGCCACCAGTAGTATGTCCAGTGCTAACTATGGCTACACCTTC
CATSSMSSANYGYTF
>many|TRBV7-8|.|TRBJ1-5
TGTGCCAGCAGCTTAGTACAGGTCGGACAGCCCCAGCATTTT
CASSLVQVGQPQHF
>many|TRBV7-6|.|TRBJ1-2
TGTGCCAGCAGTCCCAATCGCGCAGTGGATGGCTACACCTTC
CASSPNRAVDGYTF
>.|TRBV4-1|TRBD1|TRBJ1-1
TGCGCCAGCAGCCCCCAGCCAGGGGGTAGCACTGAAGCTTTCTTT
CASSPQPGGSTEAFF
>.|TRBV7-2|TRBD2|TRBJ2-3
TGTGCCAGCAGCCCACTAGCGGGCGCAGATACGCAGTATTTT
CASSPLAGADTQYF
>few|TRBV2|TRBD2|TRBJ2-7
TGTGCCAGCAGTGAACCTAGCGGAAAAGCCTACGAGCAGTACTTC
CASSEPSGKAYEQYF
>once|TRBV25-1|.|TRBJ1-2
TGTGCCAGCTCACCGCAGGACAGCTATGGCTACACCTTC
CASSPQDSYGYTF
>.|TRBV20-1|TRBD1|TRBJ1-2
TGCAGTGCCAGAAAGACAGGGTATGGCTACACCTTC
CSARKTGYGYTF
>.|TRBV20-1|TRBD1|TRBJ1-2
TGCAGTGCGCTGGACAGGGATGGCTACACCTTC
CSALDRDGYTF
>many|TRBV7-8|.|TRBJ1-2
TGTGCCAGCAAGGAGGGCCTTGCTAACTATGGCTACACCTTC
CASKEGLANYGYTF
>.|TRBV29-1|TRBD2|TRBJ2-1
TGCAGCGCCCCACTAGCGGGAGGGCCCGATGAGCAGTTCTTC
CSAPLAGGPDEQFF
>many|TRBV25-1|.|TRBJ2-7
TGTGCTAGCAGGAATAGCGGTGGCGAGCAGTACTTC
CASRNSGGEQYF
>few|TRBV7-8|.|TRBJ2-7
TGTGCCAGCAGCCGAGGGGGGGGCTCCTACGAGCAGTACTTC
CASSRGGGSYEQYF
>.|TRBV7-2|.|TRBJ2-7
TGCGCCAGTAGCCACCCCGGCCCGGGCGAGCAGTACTTC
CASSHPGPGEQYF
>many|TRBV10-3|.|TRBJ1-6
TGTGCCATCAGTGAGGAGGGAGATAATTCACCCCTCCACTTT
CAISEEGDNSPLHF
>.|TRBV24-1|TRBD2|TRBJ2-5
TGTGCCACCAGTGATTTGGGGGGGGGTCAAGAGACCCAGTACTTC
CATSDLGGGQETQYF
>few|TRBV2|TRBD1|TRBJ2-7
TGTGCCAGCTCACCATGGGGAGAGGGGGCGGTCGAGCAGTACTTC
CASSPWGEGAVEQYF
>few|TRBV11-3|.|TRBJ2-5
TGTGCCAGCAGCTTTGGGTTCGACGAGACCCAGTACTTC
CASSFGFDETQYF
>.|TRBV25-1|.|TRBJ2-6
TGTGCCAGCAGTTATAACAGGGTTCGACTCTCTGGGGCCAACGTCCTGACTTTC
CASSYNRVRLSGANVLTF
>many|TRBV9|.|TRBJ1-1
TGTGCCAGCAGCCAAGGAGGAGTGAACACTGAAGCTTTCTTT
CASSQGGVNTEAFF
>many|TRBV29-1|TRBD1|TRBJ2-5
TGCAGCGTCCTCGGGACAGGGGGCTGGGAGACCCAGTACTTC
CSVLGTGGWETQYF
>once|TRBV20-1|.|TRBJ1-2
TGCAGTGCTAGAGATCCGGGAGGGAGAGGCGGCTACACCTTC
CSARDPGGRGGYTF
>.|TRBV29-1|TRBD1|TRBJ2-2
TGCAGCGTCCCCGGGACAGGGATCAACGGGGAGCTGTTTTTT
CSVPGTGINGELFF
>.|TRBV20-1|TRBD1|TRBJ1-1
TGCAGTGCCCGGGACAGGGAGGACACTGAAGCTTTCTTT
CSARDREDTEAFF
>.|TRBV7-2|TRBD2|TRBJ2-2
TGTGCCAGCAGCTTAGAAATAGCGGGAGGGTTCGCCGGGGAGCTGTTTTTT
CASSLEIAGGFAGELFF
>.|TRBV2|TRBD1|TRBJ1-6
TGTGCCAGCGAACAGGGGCACTCACCCCTCCACTTT
CASEQGHSPLHF
>few|TRBV2|TRBD1|TRBJ2-7
TGTGCCAGCATGAGGGGACAGGGATCTCACGAGCAGTACTTC
CASMRGQGSHEQYF
>.|TRBV24-1|.|TRBJ1-2
TGTGCCACCAGCTCGGAGACAGGCCACTATGGCTACACCTTC
CATSSETGHYGYTF
>many|TRBV15|TRBD1|TRBJ2-7
TGTGCCACCAGCTACCGACAGGGTTCCTACGAGCAGTACTTC
CATSYRQGSYEQYF
>.|TRBV25-1|.|TRBJ2-1
TGTGCCAGCAGCTTGGGCCATGAGCAGTTCTTC
CASSLGHEQFF
>.|TRBV10-3|.|TRBJ2-5
TGTGCCGTTTGGGCTAGCAGGGGGGCCCAGTACTTC
CAVWASRGAQYF
>.|TRBV6-6|TRBD1|TRBJ2-6
TGTGCCAGCAGATCCAGGGGGCGGTCTGGGGCCAACGTCCTGACTTTC
CASRSRGRSGANVLTF
>.|TRBV12-3/TRBV12-4|TRBD2|TRBJ2-5
TGTGCCAGCAGCCAACTGAATAGCGGGGAGACCCAGTACTTC
CASSQLNSGETQYF
>few|TRBV2|.|TRBJ1-1
TGTGCCAGCTTAGACCGCACAGGGTCGAACACTGAAGCTTTCTTT
CASLDRTGSNTEAFF
>few|TRBV20-1|.|TRBJ2-2
TGCAGTGCTAGAGCGGGACCAAAGCGTTACGGGTCCGGGGAGCTGTTTTTT
CSARAGPKRYGSGELFF
>.|TRBV24-1|TRBD1|TRBJ1-2
TGTGCCACCAGTGAGCAAACAGGGGGTTCGCGCTACACCTTC
CATSEQTGGSRYTF
>few|TRBV7-3|.|TRBJ1-2
TGTGCCAGCAGCTTGAATGTGGAATATGGCTACACCTTC
CASSLNVEYGYTF
>once|TRBV10-3|TRBD1|TRBJ1-3
TGTGCCATCAGTGTTCCCGGGACAGTAGGAAACACCATATATTTT
CAISVPGTVGNTIYF
>once|TRBV10-1|TRBD2|TRBJ2-5
TGCGCCAGCAGTGATCGGGCCGGGAGGGGGGAGACCCAGTACTTC
CASSDRAGRGETQYF
>.|TRBV19|TRBD1|TRBJ1-4
TGTGCCAGTAGTACACCCCGACAGGGTACTAATGAAAAACTGTTTTTT
CASSTPRQGTNEKLFF
>.|TRBV10-3|.|TRBJ2-2
TGTGCCATCAGTGACCCTGACCGCGGGGAGCTGTTTTTT
CAISDPDRGELFF
>.|TRBV20-1|TRBD2|TRBJ2-3
TGCAGTGCCTGGACTAGCGGGAGAACAGATACGCAGTATTTT
CSAWTSGRTDTQYF
>.|TRBV6-5|.|TRBJ2-7
TGTGCCAGCAGTTCATCCATCTCCGGGGAGCAGTACTTC
CASSSSISGEQYF
>.|TRBV7-8|TRBD1|TRBJ2-7
TGTGCCAGCAGCTCCAGGGACAGGAGCTCCTACGAGCAGTACTTC
CASSSRDRSSYEQYF
>many|TRBV7-9|.|TRBJ2-7
TGTGCCAGCAGCCAAGTGGGCAGGACTTACGAGCAGTACTTC
CASSQVGRTYEQYF
>.|TRBV2|.|TRBJ2-7
TGTGCCAGCAGTGAAGATCCCGGGGCCAATGAGCAGTACTTC
CASSEDPGANEQYF
>.|TRBV10-3|TRBD1|TRBJ2-5
TGTGCCATCAGCGGACAGGGGGCAAAGGAGACCCAGTACTTC
CAISGQGAKETQYF